The 20 T cell receptor beta chains below come from one sample, sequenced in a study of blood T cell repertoires in COVID-19. The table came from immunoSEQ multiplex PCR; TCRdb's copy has only in-frame clones and leaves some out. The table lists about 140,000 clones, 75% to 90% of them singletons. The specimen was peripheral blood. The receptors shown here come from a woman aged 80 or older with acute or convalescent COVID-19.

This clone was counted a single time. The chain is built from TRBV10-1 and TRBJ2-2; D is perhaps TRBD2 (6 bases). V dropped 2 bases and J dropped 0 bases, with 10 bases sitting between them. Germline V gene lookup returns CDR1 WNHNN and CDR2 SYGVQD (reference sequence). This CDR3 spans 16 amino acids. The CDR3 reads CASSETGVTNTGELFF. The CDR3 DNA reads as TGCGCCAGCAGTGAGACGGGGGTCACGAACACCGGGGAGCTGTTTTTT.

The V call is TRBV5-1, the J call TRBJ2-7, with D possibly matching TRBD2 (5 bases). The CDR3 contains 15 residues. The germline gives CDR1 SGHRS, CDR2 YFSETQ. The germline V and J ends were trimmed by 0 bases and 5 bases, with 15 bases remaining between them. CDR3: CASSLGGWQADEQYF. The CDR3 DNA is TGCGCCAGCAGCTTGGGAGGGTGGCAGGCCGACGAGCAGTACTTC. The full variable domain, rest sourced from reference TRBV5-1 and TRBJ2-7, is KAGVTQTPRYLIKTRGQQVTLSCSPISGHRSVSWYQQTPGQGLQFLFEYFSETQRNKGNFPGRFSGRQFSNSRSEMNVSTLELGDSALYLCASSLGGWQADEQYFGPGTRLTVT.

Here the CDR3 DNA reads TGTGCCAGCAGCTTATTCGGGACAGGGGACGAGCAGTACTTC. Its translation: CASSLFGTGDEQYF. The chain combines TRBV7-9 with TRBJ2-7; 10 positions agree with TRBD1. This CDR3 has 14 residues. The germline CDR1 and CDR2 sequences are SEHNR and FQNEAQ (reference sequence). J was trimmed by 5 bases and V by 2 bases; bases with no gene match: 3.

V is TRBV10-2 and J is TRBJ1-2, with 7 bases lining up with TRBD1. In germline, CDR1 is WSHSY, CDR2 SAAADI. CDR3 length: 13 amino acids. After removal of 6 bases from V and 2 bases from J, the junction contained 3 bases not matched to a gene. In DNA, the CDR3 is TGCGCCAGCAGACCGACAGGGAACTATGGCTACACCTTC. Protein sequence: CASRPTGNYGYTF.

The chain carries TRBV4-2 and TRBJ1-3; tentatively, D is TRBD1 (6 bases). The CDR3 contains 14 residues. CDR1 is LGHNA, CDR2 YNFKEQ, per germline. Deletions cut 8 bases from V and 4 bases from J, with 15 bases between. CDR3 sequence (DNA): TGTGCCAGCGCTGGAGCAGGACAGGGAAACACCATATATTTT. Its translation is CASAGAGQGNTIYF.

The V gene is TRBV30, the J gene TRBJ2-2; a weak D match, TRBD1 (5 bases). CDR1 is GTSNPN and CDR2 is SVGIG in the germline V gene (reference sequence). V shed 0 bases and J shed 2 bases, with 10 bases lying between them. The CDR3 loop spans 15 amino acids. In nucleotides, the CDR3 is TGTGCCTGGAGTGTAGGGGCGGCAAACACCGGGGAGCTGTTTTTT. Translation: CAWSVGAANTGELFF.

CDR3 residues: CASSPSGTRGYTF. The DNA for the CDR3 is TGTGCCAGCTCACCTAGCGGGACTCGGGGCTACACCTTC. The chain employs TRBV18 and TRBJ1-2; tentative D call: TRBD1 (5 bases). Germline loops: CDR1 KGHSH, CDR2 LQKENI. This CDR3 comprises 13 residues. V was shortened by 3 bases and J by 8 bases, with 13 bases between the two germline ends.

The chain joins TRBV5-1 to TRBJ2-3; D might be TRBD2 (6 bases). Trimming shortened V by 5 bases and J by 2 bases, and 15 bases separated the two germline ends. CDR1 and CDR2 from the germline V gene are SGHRS and YFSETQ. The CDR3 runs to 15 residues. The DNA for the CDR3 is TGCGCCAGCAGTTCGGAACTAGCCCACACAGATACGCAGTATTTT. It is translated as CASSSELAHTDTQYF.

CDR3 region: CAIEEGWSGYTF. The CDR3 coding sequence is TGTGCCATCGAGGAGGGGTGGTCAGGGTACACCTTC. V gene TRBV6-5 combines with J gene TRBJ1-2; tentatively, D is TRBD1 (5 bases). Germline CDR1 reads MNHEY; CDR2 reads SVGAGI. The V end was cut by 10 bases, the J end by 11 bases, with 20 bases between. This CDR3 is 12 amino acids long.

The chain joins TRBV28 to TRBJ2-3; TRBD2 matches 8 bases. This CDR3 spans 15 amino acids. Germline lookup yields CDR1 MDHEN and CDR2 SYDVKM. Unmatched junction bases numbered 5, after V lost 6 bases and J lost 0 bases. CDR3 in amino acids: CASSNIAGSTDTQYF. The CDR3 DNA sequence: TGTGCCAGCAGCAACATAGCGGGGAGCACAGATACGCAGTATTTT.

This clone came up once. This chain links TRBV5-1 with TRBJ2-3; 8 positions match TRBD1. The CDR3 has 14 amino acids. V lost 8 bases, J lost 3 bases, and 8 bases stayed unmatched. Germline values: CDR1 SGHRS, CDR2 YFSETQ. The CDR3 sequence: CASTPTGVTDTQYF. DNA for the CDR3: TGCGCCAGTACGCCGACAGGGGTAACAGATACGCAGTATTTT.

V is TRBV24-1 and J is TRBJ2-1; TRBD2 matches at 10 bases. Germline CDR1 reads KGHDR; CDR2 reads SFDVKD. The CDR3 spans 16 residues. The trim removed 3 bases at V and 4 bases at J, leaving 5 bases unmatched. CDR3 DNA sequence: TGTGCCACCAGTGATCCAGCGGGGGGGCCGTACAATGAGCAGTTCTTC. Translated: CATSDPAGGPYNEQFF.

The rearrangement joins TRBV7-2 to TRBJ1-1; no firm D call. V was pared by 1 base and J by 5 bases, with 11 bases between. Germline CDR1 reads SGHTA; CDR2 reads FQGNSA. The CDR3 covers 14 residues. The CDR3 loop reads CASSLVEGGTEAFF. CDR3 nucleotides: TGTGCCAGCAGCTTAGTTGAGGGAGGAACTGAAGCTTTCTTT.

The chain joins TRBV5-8 to TRBJ2-5, with a possible D match to TRBD2 (5 bases). V dropped 0 bases and J dropped 4 bases, with 10 bases sitting between them. The V gene's germline CDR1 is SGHTS and CDR2 YDEGEE. The length of the CDR3 is 14 residues. The CDR3 reads CASSLVGVRETQYF. CDR3 coding DNA: TGTGCCAGCAGCTTGGTCGGGGTTCGAGAGACCCAGTACTTC.

This clone was counted a single time. CDR3 sequence: CASRPDTGNQPQHF. CDR3 in DNA: TGCGCCAGCAGGCCTGACACAGGCAATCAGCCCCAGCATTTT. This chain uses TRBV5-1 with TRBJ1-5; unclear D gene. From germline, CDR1 is SGHRS and CDR2 YFSETQ. This CDR3 comprises 14 residues. Trimming took 5 bases from V and 2 from J, leaving 11 bases between them.

This clone was counted only a few times. J is TRBJ1-1 and V is TRBV5-5; weak D call: TRBD1 (6 bases). The V and J ends lost 3 bases and 1 base respectively, with 10 bases between them. CDR1 is SGHKS and CDR2 is YYEKEE in the germline V gene (reference sequence). This CDR3 contains 14 residues. The CDR3 sequence is CASSSMDRNTEAFF. The CDR3 DNA sequence: TGTGCCAGCAGCTCCATGGACAGGAACACTGAAGCTTTCTTT.

This chain joins TRBV27 and TRBJ1-6, with no clear D. With 6 bases removed from V and 6 bases from J, the gap between germline ends came to 6 bases. The CDR3 length is 12 residues. Germline V CDR1 and CDR2: MNHEY, SMNVEV (reference sequence). The CDR3 sequence: CASRESNSPLHF. The CDR3 bases are TGTGCCAGCAGGGAGTCTAATTCACCCCTCCACTTT.

The chain is built from TRBV5-4 and TRBJ2-7; 12 nucleotides align to TRBD2. This CDR3 is 15 amino acids long. Trimming removed 0 bases from V and 6 bases from J; junction bases left unmatched: 4. Germline V CDR1 and CDR2: SGHNT, YYREEE (reference sequence). As DNA, the CDR3 is TGTGCCAGCAGCTTGGTAGGACTAGCGGGACTCGAGCAGTACTTC. Its translation: CASSLVGLAGLEQYF.

The chain couples TRBV7-6 to TRBJ2-5, with D tentatively TRBD1 (5 bases). The CDR3 consists of 15 residues. V gave up 4 bases and J gave up 5 bases, with 17 bases separating them. Germline V lookup: CDR1 SGHVS, CDR2 FNYEAQ. The CDR3 coding sequence is TGTGCCAGCAGCTCCCTTGTGGGGCACCGGGAGACCCAGTACTTC. It is translated as CASSSLVGHRETQYF.

The rearrangement links TRBV7-6 to TRBJ2-3; 8 nucleotides line up with TRBD2. Germline CDR1 is SGHVS and CDR2 is FNYEAQ. The CDR3 loop spans 16 amino acids. Germline trimming cut 5 bases from V and 2 bases from J; bases unmatched to any gene: 9. The CDR3 is CASSPWVAGFTDTQYF. The CDR3 nucleotides are TGTGCCAGCAGCCCTTGGGTAGCGGGGTTCACAGATACGCAGTATTTT.